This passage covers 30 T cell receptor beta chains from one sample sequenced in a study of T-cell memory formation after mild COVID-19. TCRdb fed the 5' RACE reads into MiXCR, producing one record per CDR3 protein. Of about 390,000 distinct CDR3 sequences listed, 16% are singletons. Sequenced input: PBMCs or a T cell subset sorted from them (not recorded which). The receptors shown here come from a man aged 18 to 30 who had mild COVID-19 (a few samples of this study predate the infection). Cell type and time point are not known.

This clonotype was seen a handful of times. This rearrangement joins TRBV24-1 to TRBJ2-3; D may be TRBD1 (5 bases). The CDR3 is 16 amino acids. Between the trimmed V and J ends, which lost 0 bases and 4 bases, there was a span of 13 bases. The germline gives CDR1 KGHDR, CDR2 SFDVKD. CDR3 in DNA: TGTGCCACCAGTGATTTGGGGTCCGAAGGGGCAGATACGCAGTATTTT. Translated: CATSDLGSEGADTQYF.

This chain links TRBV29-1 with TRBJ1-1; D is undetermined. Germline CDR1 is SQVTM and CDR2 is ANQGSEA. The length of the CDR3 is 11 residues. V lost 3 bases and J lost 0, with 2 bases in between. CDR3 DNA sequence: TGCAGCGTTGAGGTGAACACTGAAGCTTTCTTT. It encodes CSVEVNTEAFF.

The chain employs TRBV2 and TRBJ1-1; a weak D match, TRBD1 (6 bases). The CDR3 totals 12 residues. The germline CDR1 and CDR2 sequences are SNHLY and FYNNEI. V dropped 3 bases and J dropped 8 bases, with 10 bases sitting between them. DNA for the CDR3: TGTGCCAGCAGTGATCGGCAGGGGGAAGCTTTCTTT. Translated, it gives CASSDRQGEAFF.

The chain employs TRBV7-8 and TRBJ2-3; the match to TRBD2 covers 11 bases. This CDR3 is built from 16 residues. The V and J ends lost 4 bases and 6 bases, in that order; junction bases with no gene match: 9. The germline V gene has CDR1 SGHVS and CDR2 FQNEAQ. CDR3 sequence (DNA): TGTGCCAGCAGCTCCCTAGCGGGGGGCCTCCCGGATACGCAGTATTTT. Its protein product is CASSSLAGGLPDTQYF.

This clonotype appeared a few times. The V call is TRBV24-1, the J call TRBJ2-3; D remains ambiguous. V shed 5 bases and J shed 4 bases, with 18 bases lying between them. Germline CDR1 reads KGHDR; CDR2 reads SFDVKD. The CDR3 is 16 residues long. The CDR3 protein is CATSATPAGKSDTQYF. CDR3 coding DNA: TGTGCCACCAGTGCTACCCCGGCAGGAAAATCAGATACGCAGTATTTT.

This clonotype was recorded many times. CDR3 nucleotide sequence: TGCGCCAGCAGCGTCGACGGGGGACATAGCACAGATACGCAGTATTTT. This translates into CASSVDGGHSTDTQYF. This chain uses TRBV5-1 with TRBJ2-3; either TRBD1 or TRBD2 may fit D (6 bases each). The CDR3 extends over 16 amino acids. Germline V lookup: CDR1 SGHRS, CDR2 YFSETQ. V lost 4 bases to trimming and J lost 0 bases, with 15 bases between them.

In nucleotides, the CDR3 is TGTGCCAGCAGTCCATCCCGTCGGGGGATTTTAGTGAACACTGAAGCTTTCTTT. Translation: CASSPSRRGILVNTEAFF. This chain joins TRBV12-3 or TRBV12-4 and TRBJ1-1; D perhaps matches TRBD1 (5 bases). This CDR3 has 18 residues. V dropped 5 bases and J dropped 0 bases, with 22 bases sitting between them.

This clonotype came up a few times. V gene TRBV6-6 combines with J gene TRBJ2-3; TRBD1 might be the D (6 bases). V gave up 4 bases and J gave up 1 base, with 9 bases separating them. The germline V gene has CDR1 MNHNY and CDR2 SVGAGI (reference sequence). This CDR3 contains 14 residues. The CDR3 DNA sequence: TGTGCCAGCAGTTCCCCAGGGGGCACAGATACGCAGTATTTT. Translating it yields CASSSPGGTDTQYF.

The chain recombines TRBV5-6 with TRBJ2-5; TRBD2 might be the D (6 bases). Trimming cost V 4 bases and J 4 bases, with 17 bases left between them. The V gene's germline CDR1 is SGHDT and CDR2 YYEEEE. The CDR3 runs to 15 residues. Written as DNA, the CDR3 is TGTGCCAGCAGCCTACATAGGGAGGAGTTAGAGACCCAGTACTTC. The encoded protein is CASSLHREELETQYF.

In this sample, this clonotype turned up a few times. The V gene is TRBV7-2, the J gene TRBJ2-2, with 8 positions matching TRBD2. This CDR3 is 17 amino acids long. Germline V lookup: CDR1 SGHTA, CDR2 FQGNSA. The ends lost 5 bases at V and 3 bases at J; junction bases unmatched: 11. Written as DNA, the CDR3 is TGTGCCAGCAGCCCTTTGGGCGCGGGGGGCCACACCGGGGAGCTGTTTTTT. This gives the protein CASSPLGAGGHTGELFF.

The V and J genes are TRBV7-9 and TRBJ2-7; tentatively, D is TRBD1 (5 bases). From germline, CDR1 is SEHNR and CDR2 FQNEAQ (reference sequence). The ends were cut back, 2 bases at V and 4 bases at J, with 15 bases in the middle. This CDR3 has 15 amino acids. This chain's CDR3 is CASSLFGQGPYEQYF. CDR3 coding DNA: TGTGCCAGCAGCTTATTCGGTCAGGGTCCTTACGAGCAGTACTTC. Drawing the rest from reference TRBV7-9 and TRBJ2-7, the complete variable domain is DTGVSQNPRHKITKRGQNVTFRCDPISEHNRLYWYRQTLGQGPEFLTYFQNEAQLEKSRLLSDRFSAERPKGSFSTLEIQRTEQGDSAMYLCASSLFGQGPYEQYFGPGTRLTVT.

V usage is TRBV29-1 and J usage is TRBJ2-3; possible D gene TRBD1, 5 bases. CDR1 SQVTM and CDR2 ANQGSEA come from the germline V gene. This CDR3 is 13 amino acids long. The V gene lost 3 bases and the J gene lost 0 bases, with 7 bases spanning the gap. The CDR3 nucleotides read TGCAGCGTTGACAGGGCTAGCACAGATACGCAGTATTTT. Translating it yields CSVDRASTDTQYF.

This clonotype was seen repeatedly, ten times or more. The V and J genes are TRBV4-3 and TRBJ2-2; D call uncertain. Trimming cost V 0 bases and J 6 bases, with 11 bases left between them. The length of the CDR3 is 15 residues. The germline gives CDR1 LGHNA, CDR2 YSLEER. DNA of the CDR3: TGCGCCAGCAGCCAAGATCTGGAGTTTTCCGGGGAGCTGTTTTTT. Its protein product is CASSQDLEFSGELFF.

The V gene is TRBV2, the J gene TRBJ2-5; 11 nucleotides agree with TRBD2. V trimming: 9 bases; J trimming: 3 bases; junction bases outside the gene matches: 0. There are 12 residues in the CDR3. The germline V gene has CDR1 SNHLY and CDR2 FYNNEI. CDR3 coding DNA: TGTGCCAGGACTAGCGGGGAAGAGACCCAGTACTTC. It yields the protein CARTSGEETQYF.

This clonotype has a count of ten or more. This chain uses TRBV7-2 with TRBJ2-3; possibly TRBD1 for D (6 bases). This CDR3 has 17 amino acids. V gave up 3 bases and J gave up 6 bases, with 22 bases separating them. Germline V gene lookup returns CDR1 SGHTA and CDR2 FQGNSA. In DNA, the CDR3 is TGTGCCAGCAGCTTGGCCCCGGGACATTGGATGTCCGATACGCAGTATTTT. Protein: CASSLAPGHWMSDTQYF.

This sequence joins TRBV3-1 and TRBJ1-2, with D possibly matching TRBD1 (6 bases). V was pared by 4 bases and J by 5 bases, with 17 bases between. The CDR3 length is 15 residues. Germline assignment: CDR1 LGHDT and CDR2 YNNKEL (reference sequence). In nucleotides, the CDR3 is TGTGCCAGCAGCCTCCCTGGGAAGGGGGGGTATGGCTACACCTTC. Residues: CASSLPGKGGYGYTF.

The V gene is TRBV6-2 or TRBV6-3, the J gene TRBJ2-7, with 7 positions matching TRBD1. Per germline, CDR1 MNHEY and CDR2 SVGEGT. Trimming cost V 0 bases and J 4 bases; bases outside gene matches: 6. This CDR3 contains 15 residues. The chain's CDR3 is CASSYSGPGGYEQYF. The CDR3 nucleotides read TGTGCCAGCAGTTACTCGGGTCCAGGGGGTTACGAGCAGTACTTC.

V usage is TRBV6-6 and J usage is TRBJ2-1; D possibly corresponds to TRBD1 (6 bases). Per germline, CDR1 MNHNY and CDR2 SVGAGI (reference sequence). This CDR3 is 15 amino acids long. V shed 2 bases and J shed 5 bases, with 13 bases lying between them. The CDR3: CASSYLPGTNNEQFF. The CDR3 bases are TGTGCCAGCAGTTACCTGCCCGGGACAAACAATGAGCAGTTCTTC.

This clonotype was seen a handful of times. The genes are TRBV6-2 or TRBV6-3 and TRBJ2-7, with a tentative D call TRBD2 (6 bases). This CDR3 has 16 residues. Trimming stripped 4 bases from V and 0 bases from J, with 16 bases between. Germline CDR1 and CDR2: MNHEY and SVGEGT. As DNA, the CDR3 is TGTGCCAGCAGTTCCCCGGGGGACCGAAGCTCCTACGAGCAGTACTTC. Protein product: CASSSPGDRSSYEQYF.

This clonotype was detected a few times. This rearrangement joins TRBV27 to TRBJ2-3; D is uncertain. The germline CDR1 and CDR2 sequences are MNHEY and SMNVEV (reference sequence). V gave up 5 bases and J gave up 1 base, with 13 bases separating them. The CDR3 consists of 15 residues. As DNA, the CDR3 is TGTGCCAGCAGTCTCGGATTTTTGGGCACAGATACGCAGTATTTT. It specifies CASSLGFLGTDTQYF.

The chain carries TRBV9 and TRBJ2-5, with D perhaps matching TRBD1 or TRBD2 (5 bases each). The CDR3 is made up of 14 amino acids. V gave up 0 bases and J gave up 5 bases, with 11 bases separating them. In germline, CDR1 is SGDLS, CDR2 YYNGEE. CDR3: CASSVARDAETQYF. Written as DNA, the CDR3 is TGTGCCAGCAGCGTAGCGAGGGACGCGGAGACCCAGTACTTC.

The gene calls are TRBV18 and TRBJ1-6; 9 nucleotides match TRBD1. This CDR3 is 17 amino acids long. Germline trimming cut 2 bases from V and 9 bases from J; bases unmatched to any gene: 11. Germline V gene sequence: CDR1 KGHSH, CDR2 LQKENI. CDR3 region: CASSPSLGTGFFSPLHF. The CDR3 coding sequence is TGTGCCAGCTCACCAAGCCTTGGGACAGGGTTTTTTTCACCCCTCCACTTT.

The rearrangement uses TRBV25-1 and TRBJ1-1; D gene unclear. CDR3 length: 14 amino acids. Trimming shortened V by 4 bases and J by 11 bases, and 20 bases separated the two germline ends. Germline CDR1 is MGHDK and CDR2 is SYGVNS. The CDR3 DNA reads TGTGCCAGCAGTGTGGGCAGTACATTACCCGCCGCTTTCTTT. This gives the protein CASSVGSTLPAAFF.

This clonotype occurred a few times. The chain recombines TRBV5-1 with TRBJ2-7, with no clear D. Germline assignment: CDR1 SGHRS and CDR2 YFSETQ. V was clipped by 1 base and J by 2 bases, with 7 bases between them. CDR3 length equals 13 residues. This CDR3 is CASSLLDAYEQYF. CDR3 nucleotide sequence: TGCGCCAGCAGCTTGCTTGATGCCTACGAGCAGTACTTC.

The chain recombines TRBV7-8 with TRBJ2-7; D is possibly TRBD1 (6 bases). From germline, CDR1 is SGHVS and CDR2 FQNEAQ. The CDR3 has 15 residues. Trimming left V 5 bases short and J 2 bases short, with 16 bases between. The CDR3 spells CASSRDGQGPYEQYV. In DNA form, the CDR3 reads TGTGCCAGCAGCCGAGACGGGCAGGGGCCCTACGAGCAGTACGTC.

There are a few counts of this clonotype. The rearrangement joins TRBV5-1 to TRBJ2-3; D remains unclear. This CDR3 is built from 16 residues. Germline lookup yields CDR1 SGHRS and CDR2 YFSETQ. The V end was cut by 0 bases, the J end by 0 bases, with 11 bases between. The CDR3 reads CASSLVVGSSTDTQYF. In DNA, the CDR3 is TGCGCCAGCAGCTTGGTAGTGGGGTCTAGCACAGATACGCAGTATTTT.

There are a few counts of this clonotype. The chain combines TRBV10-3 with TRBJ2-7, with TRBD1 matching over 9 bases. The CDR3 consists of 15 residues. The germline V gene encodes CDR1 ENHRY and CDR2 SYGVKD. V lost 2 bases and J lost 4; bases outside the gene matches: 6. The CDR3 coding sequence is TGTGCCATCAGTGAGCCGGGACAGGGTAGTTACGAGCAGTACTTC. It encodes CAISEPGQGSYEQYF.

CDR3 DNA: TGTGCCACCAGTGATTTTGGGGAGAGCTCCTACAATGAGCAGTTCTTC. Translation: CATSDFGESSYNEQFF. The rearrangement links TRBV24-1 to TRBJ2-1; a weak D match, TRBD2 (5 bases). V was cut by 1 base and J by 0 bases, with 9 bases left in between. CDR3 length: 16 residues. Germline CDR1 and CDR2: KGHDR and SFDVKD.

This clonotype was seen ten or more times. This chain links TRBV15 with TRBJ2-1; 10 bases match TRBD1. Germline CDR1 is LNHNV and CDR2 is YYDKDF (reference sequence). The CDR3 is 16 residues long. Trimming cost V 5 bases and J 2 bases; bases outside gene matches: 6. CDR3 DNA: TGTGCCACCAGCGCGGACAGGGGGGGCCCCTACAATGAGCAGTTCTTC. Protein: CATSADRGGPYNEQFF. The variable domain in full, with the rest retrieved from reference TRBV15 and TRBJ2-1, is DAMVIQNPRYQVTQFGKPVTLSCSQTLNHNVMYWYQQKSSQAPKLLFHYYDKDFNNEADTPDNFQSRRPNTSFCFLDIRSPGLGDTAMYLCATSADRGGPYNEQFFGPGTRLTVL.

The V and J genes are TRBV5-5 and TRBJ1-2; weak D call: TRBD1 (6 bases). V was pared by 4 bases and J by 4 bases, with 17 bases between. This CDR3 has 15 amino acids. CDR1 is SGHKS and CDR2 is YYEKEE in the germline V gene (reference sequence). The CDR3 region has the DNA TGTGCCAGCAGCACCCCAGGGGATTTCCCCTATGGCTACACCTTC. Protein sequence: CASSTPGDFPYGYTF. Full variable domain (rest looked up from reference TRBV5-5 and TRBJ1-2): DAGVTQSPTHLIKTRGQQVTLRCSPISGHKSVSWYQQVLGQGPQFIFQYYEKEERGRGNFPDRFSARQFPNYSSELNVNALLLGDSALYLCASSTPGDFPYGYTFGSGTRLTVV.